This T cell receptor (beta chain) was captured by sequencing in a study of blood T cell repertoires in COVID-19. Germline-derived CDR1 and CDR2 are KGHSH and LQKENI. This CDR3 is 13 amino acids long. Germline trimming cut 4 bases from V and 7 bases from J; bases unmatched to any gene: 4. Sequencing was performed with immunoSEQ multiplex PCR; in TCRdb, only in-frame clones are kept and a portion is missing. In the table there are approximately 280,000 clones, roughly 80% of which are singletons. Shortly before study entry, within 2 weeks, exposed participants had met a COVID-19 case. This sequence originates from a man aged 40-55 years who had been exposed to COVID-19. The V and J genes are TRBV18 and TRBJ2-5, with 9 bases lining up with TRBD1. The sequenced sample was PBMCs or T cells enriched from blood (not recorded which). CDR3 amino acids: CASSLGTGWTQYF. As DNA, the CDR3 is TGTGCCAGCTCACTCGGGACAGGGTGGACCCAGTACTTC.